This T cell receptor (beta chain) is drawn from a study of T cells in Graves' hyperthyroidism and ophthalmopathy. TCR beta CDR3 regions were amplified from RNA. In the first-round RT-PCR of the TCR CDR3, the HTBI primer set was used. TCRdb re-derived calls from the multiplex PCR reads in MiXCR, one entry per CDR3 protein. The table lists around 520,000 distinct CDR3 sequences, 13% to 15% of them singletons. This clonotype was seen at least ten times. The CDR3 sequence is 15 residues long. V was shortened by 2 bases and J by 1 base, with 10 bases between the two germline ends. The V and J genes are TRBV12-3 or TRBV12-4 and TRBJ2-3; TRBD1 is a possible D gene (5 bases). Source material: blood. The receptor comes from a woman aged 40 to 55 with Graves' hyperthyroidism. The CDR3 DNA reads TGTGCCAGCAGTTTATTTCAGGGTCGCACAGATACGCAGTATTTT. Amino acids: CASSLFQGRTDTQYF.